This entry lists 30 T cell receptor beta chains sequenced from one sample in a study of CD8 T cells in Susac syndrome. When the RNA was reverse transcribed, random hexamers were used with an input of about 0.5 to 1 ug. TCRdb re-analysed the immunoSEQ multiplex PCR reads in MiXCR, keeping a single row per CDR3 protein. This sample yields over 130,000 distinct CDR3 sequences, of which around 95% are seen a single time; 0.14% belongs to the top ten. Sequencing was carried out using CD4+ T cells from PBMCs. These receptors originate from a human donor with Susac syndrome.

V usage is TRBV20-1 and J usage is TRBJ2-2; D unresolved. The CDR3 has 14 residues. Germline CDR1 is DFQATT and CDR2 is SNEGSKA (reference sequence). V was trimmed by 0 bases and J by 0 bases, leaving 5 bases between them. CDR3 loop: CSAREPANTGELFF. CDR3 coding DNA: TGCAGTGCTAGAGAGCCCGCGAACACCGGGGAGCTGTTTTTT.

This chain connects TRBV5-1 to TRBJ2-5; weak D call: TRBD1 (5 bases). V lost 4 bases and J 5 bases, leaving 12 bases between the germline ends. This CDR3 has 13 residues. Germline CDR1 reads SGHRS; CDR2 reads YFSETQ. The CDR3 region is CASSANRLETQYF. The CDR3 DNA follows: TGCGCCAGCAGCGCCAACAGGTTGGAGACCCAGTACTTC. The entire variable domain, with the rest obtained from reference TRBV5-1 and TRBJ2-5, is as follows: KAGVTQTPRYLIKTRGQQVTLSCSPISGHRSVSWYQQTPGQGLQFLFEYFSETQRNKGNFPGRFSGRQFSNSRSEMNVSTLELGDSALYLCASSANRLETQYFGPGTRLLVL.

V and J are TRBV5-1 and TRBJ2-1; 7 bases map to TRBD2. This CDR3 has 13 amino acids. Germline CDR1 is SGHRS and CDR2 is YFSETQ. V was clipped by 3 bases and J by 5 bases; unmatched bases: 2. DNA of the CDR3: TGCGCCAGCAGCTCCGGGAGGCACAATGAGCAGTTCTTC. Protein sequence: CASSSGRHNEQFF.

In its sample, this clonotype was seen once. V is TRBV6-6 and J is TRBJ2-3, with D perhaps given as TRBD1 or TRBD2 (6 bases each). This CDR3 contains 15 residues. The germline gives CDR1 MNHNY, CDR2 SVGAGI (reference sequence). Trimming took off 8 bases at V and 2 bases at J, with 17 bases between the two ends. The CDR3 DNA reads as TGTGCCAGCGGGGGCGGGGTCGGGGCCACAGATACGCAGTATTTT. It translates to CASGGGVGATDTQYF.

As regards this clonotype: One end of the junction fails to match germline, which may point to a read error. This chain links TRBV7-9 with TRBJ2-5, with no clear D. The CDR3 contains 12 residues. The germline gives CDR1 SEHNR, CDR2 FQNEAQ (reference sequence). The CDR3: CASSLSQEAQYF. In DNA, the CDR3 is TGTGCCAGCAGCTTATCTCAAGAGGCCCAGTACTTC.

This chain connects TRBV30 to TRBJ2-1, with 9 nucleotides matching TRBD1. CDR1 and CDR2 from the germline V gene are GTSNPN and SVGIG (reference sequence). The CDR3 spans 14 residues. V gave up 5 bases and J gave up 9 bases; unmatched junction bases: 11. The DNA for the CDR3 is TGTGCCTGGGTCCTCGGACAGGGGCGGGGTGAGCAGTTCTTC. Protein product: CAWVLGQGRGEQFF.

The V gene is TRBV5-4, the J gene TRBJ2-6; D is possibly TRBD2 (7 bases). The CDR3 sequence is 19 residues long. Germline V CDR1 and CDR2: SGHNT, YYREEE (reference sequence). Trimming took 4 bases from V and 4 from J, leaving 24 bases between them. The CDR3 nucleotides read TGTGCCAGCAGCCCGGCGGCGGGGGCCGGTTCGGGCGGGGCCAACGTCCTGACTTTC. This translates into CASSPAAGAGSGGANVLTF.

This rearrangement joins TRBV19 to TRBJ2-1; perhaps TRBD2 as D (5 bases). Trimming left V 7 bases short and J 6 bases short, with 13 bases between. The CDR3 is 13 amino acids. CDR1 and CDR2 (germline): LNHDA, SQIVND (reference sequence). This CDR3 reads CASMPSSRNEQFF. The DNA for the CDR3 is TGTGCCAGTATGCCTAGCTCCCGCAATGAGCAGTTCTTC.

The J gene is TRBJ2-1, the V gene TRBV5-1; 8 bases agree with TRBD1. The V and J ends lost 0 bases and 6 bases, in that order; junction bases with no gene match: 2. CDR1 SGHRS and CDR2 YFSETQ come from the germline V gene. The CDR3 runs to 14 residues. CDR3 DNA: TGCGCCAGCAGCTTGGGACAGGGGATCAATGAGCAGTTCTTC. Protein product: CASSLGQGINEQFF.

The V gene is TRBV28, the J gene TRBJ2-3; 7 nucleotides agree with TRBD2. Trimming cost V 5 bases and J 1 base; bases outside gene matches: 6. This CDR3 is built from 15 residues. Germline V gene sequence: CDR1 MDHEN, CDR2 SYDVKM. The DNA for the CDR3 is TGTGCCAGCAGTCCCGGGGGGATTCGCACAGATACGCAGTATTTT. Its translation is CASSPGGIRTDTQYF.

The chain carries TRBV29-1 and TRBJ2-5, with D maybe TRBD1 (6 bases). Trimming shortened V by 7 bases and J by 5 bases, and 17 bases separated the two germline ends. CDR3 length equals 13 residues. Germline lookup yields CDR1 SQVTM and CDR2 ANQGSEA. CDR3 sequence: CSATGSLGETQYF. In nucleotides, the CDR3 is TGCAGCGCTACAGGGTCCTTGGGGGAGACCCAGTACTTC.

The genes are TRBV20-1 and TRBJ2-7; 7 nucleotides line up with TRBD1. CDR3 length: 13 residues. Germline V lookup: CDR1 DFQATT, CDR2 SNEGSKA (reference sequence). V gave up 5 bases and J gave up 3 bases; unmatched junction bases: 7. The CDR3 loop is CSACRDSNYEQYF. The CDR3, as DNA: TGCAGTGCTTGCCGGGACAGCAACTACGAGCAGTACTTC.

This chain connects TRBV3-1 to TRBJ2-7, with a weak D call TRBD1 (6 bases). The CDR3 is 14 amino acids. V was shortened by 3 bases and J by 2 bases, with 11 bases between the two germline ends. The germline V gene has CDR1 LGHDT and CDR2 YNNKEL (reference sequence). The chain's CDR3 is CASSQNQGPYEQYF. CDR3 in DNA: TGTGCCAGCAGCCAGAACCAGGGGCCCTACGAGCAGTACTTC.

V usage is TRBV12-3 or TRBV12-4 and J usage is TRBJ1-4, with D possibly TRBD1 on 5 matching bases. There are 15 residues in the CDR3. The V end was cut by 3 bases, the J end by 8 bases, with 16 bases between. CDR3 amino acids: CASSFGGARVEKLFF. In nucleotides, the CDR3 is TGTGCCAGCAGTTTCGGGGGAGCGAGGGTCGAAAAACTGTTTTTT.

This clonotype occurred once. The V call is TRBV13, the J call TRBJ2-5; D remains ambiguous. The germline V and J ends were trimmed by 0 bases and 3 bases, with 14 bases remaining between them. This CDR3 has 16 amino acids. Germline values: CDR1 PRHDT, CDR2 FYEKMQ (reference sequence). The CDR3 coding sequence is TGTGCCAGCAGCTTAGGGCCGGGCTCCGCCAAAGAGACCCAGTACTTC. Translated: CASSLGPGSAKETQYF.

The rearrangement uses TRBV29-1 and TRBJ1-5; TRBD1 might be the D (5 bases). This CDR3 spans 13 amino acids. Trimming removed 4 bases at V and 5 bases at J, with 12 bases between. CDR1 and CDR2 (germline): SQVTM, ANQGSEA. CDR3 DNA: TGCAGCGTTGGTTCGGGGGTCCATCAGCCCCAGCATTTT. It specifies CSVGSGVHQPQHF.

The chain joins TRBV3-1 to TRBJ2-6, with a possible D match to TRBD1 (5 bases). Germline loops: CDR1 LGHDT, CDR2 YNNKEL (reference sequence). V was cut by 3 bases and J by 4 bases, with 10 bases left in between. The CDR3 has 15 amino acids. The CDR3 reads CASSHRTFGANVLTF. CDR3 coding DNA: TGTGCCAGCAGCCACCGGACATTCGGGGCCAACGTCCTGACTTTC.

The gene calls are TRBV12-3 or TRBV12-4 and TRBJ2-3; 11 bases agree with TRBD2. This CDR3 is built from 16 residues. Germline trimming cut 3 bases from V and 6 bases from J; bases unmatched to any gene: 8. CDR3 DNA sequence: TGTGCCAGCAGTTTCGCCTCCTTAGCGGGAGGGGATACGCAGTATTTT. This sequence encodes CASSFASLAGGDTQYF.

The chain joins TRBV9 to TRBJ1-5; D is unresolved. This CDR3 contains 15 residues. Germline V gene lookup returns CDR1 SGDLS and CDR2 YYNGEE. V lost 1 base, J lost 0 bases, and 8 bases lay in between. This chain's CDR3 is CASSVPGDSNQPQHF. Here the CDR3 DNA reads TGTGCCAGCAGCGTACCTGGGGATAGCAATCAGCCCCAGCATTTT.

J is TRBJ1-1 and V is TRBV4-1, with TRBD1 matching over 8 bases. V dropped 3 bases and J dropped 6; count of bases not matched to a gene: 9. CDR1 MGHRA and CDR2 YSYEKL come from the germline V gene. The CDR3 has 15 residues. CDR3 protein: CASSHPTGARSEAFF. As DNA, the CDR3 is TGCGCCAGCAGCCACCCGACAGGGGCGAGGTCTGAAGCTTTCTTT.

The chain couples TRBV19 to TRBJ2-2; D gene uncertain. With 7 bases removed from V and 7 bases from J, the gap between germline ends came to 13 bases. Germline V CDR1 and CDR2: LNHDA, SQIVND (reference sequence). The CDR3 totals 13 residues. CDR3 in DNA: TGTGCCAGTATACCATCCGTCCTCGGGGAGCTGTTTTTT. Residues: CASIPSVLGELFF. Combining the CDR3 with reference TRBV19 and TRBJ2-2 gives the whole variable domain DGGITQSPKYLFRKEGQNVTLSCEQNLNHDAMYWYRQDPGQGLRLIYYSQIVNDFQKGDIAEGYSVSREKKESFPLTVTSAQKNPTAFYLCASIPSVLGELFFGEGSRLTVL.

The CDR3 nucleotides are TGCAGTGCTAGAGTTCCGGGACTAGTCTTATCCACAGATACGCAGTATTTT. It encodes CSARVPGLVLSTDTQYF. The J gene is TRBJ2-3, the V gene TRBV20-1; 8 bases map to TRBD2. After removal of 1 base from V and 2 bases from J, the junction contained 11 bases not matched to a gene. Per the germline V gene, CDR1 is DFQATT and CDR2 is SNEGSKA (reference sequence). The CDR3 length is 17 residues.

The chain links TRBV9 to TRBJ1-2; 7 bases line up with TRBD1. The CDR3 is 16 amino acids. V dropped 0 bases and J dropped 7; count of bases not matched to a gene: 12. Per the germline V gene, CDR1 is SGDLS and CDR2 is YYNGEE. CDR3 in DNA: TGTGCCAGCAGCGTAGCCCTCGTTCAGGGGGGAAGTGGCTACACCTTC. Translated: CASSVALVQGGSGYTF.

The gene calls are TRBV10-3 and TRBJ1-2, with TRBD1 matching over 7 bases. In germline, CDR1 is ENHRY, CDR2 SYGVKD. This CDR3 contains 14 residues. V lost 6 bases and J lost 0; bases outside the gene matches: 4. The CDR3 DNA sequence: TGTGCCATCAGGTCGACAGGGCCTAACTATGGCTACACCTTC. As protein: CAIRSTGPNYGYTF.

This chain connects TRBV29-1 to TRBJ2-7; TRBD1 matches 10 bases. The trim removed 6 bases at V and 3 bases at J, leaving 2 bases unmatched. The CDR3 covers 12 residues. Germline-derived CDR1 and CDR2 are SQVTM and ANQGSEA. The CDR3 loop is CSVGDRGYEQYF. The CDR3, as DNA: TGCAGCGTGGGGGACAGGGGCTACGAGCAGTACTTC.

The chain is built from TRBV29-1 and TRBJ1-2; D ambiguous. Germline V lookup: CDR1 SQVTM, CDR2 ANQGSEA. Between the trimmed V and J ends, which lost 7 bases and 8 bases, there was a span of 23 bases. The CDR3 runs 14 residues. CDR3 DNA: TGCAGCGCTATCCTGAGGGCCCGGCCGGGAGGCTACACCTTC. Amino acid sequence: CSAILRARPGGYTF.

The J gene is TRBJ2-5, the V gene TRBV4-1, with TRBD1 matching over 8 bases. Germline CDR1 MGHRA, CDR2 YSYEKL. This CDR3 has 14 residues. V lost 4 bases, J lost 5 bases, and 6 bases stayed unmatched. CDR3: CASSPYRGMETQYF. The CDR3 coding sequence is TGCGCCAGCAGCCCCTACAGGGGGATGGAGACCCAGTACTTC.

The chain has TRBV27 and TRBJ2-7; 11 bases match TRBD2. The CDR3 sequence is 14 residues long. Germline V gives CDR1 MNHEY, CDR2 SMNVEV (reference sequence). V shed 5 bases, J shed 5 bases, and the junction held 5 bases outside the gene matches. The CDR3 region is CASSTGLAGNEQYF. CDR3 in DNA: TGTGCCAGCAGTACCGGACTAGCGGGTAACGAGCAGTACTTC.

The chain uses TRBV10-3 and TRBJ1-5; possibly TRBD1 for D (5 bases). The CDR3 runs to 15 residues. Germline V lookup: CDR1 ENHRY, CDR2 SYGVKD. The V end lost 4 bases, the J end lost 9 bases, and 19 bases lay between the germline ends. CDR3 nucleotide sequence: TGTGCCATCAGTGCTGGGACGGGGAATTCGTCGCCCCAGCATTTT. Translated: CAISAGTGNSSPQHF.

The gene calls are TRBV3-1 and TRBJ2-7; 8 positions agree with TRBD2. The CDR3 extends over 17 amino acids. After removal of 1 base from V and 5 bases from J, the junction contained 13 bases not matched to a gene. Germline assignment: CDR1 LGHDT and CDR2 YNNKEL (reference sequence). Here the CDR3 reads CASSQAPGGRYVNEQYF. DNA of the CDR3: TGTGCCAGCAGCCAAGCCCCGGGGGGGCGGTACGTGAACGAGCAGTACTTC.